This paragraph covers one T cell receptor beta chain sequence. Its matching antigen is unknown. Germline V gene data show CDR1 as LNHNV and CDR2 as YYDKDF (reference sequence). The CDR3 totals 15 residues. The data originate from a study of T cells expressing NK-cell markers. As for the study in general: Out of eight donors sequenced, seven tested HCMV-seropositive and the remaining one seronegative. Study-wide results and caveats: Dominant NKG2C+ clonotypes accounted for roughly 1.0-8% of CD8+ T cells in about six donors. Clarity on HCMV specificity was lacking for the expanded NKG2C+ T cell clones.

From its re-call of the 5' RACE reads, TCRdb lists each CDR3 protein once, without DNA. The sample's table shows about 140,000 distinct CDR3 sequences. This receptor was identified in a man between 18 and 29 years old in good health. The sequenced material came from blood T cells: a sorted CD56 or NKG2C T cell subset, CD4+ or CD8+ T cells, or bulk PBMC T cells (not recorded which). The rearrangement joins TRBV15 to TRBJ2-1; TCRdb's assignment of TRBD2 cannot be checked, as there is no DNA. CDR3: CATSPQLAGSIEQFF.